Shown below are 21 T cell receptor beta chains from a single sample sequenced in a study of blood T cell repertoires in COVID-19. TCRdb's copy holds only in-frame clones and misses some; the assay was immunoSEQ multiplex PCR. The sample shows over 200,000 clones, 86% of them seen only once. The sequencing input was peripheral blood. These receptors were obtained from a young man who had recovered from COVID-19.

This clone was recorded only once. The CDR3 region is CATSDLAGANEQFF. The CDR3 bases are TGTGCCACCAGTGACTTAGCGGGGGCCAATGAGCAGTTCTTC. This chain uses TRBV24-1 with TRBJ2-1; 9 bases map to TRBD2. V dropped 4 bases and J dropped 6; count of bases not matched to a gene: 3. This CDR3 has 14 amino acids. The germline CDR1 and CDR2 sequences are KGHDR and SFDVKD.

As DNA, the CDR3 is TGTGCCAGCCGACCCGGACAGGGGGTCACTGGGGCCAACGTCCTGACTTTC. It codes for CASRPGQGVTGANVLTF. V usage is TRBV27 and J usage is TRBJ2-6, with 10 bases aligning to TRBD1. The J segment lost 2 bases and the V segment lost 8 bases, leaving 9 bases of the junction unmatched. Per the germline V gene, CDR1 is MNHEY and CDR2 is SMNVEV (reference sequence). The CDR3 totals 17 residues.

V and J are TRBV27 and TRBJ2-2, with 12 bases matching TRBD2. V was clipped by 5 bases and J by 5 bases; unmatched bases: 9. CDR1 is MNHEY and CDR2 is SMNVEV in the germline V gene (reference sequence). The CDR3 sequence is 17 residues long. CDR3 region: CASSRPLAGGMTGELFF. The CDR3 DNA reads as TGTGCCAGCAGTCGACCCCTAGCGGGGGGGATGACCGGGGAGCTGTTTTTT.

J is TRBJ1-1 and V is TRBV2; D not resolved. The CDR3 extends over 12 amino acids. Between the trimmed V and J ends, which lost 9 bases and 4 bases, there was a span of 12 bases. Germline loops: CDR1 SNHLY, CDR2 FYNNEI. CDR3 sequence reads: CASIIMFTEAFF. CDR3 DNA sequence: TGTGCCAGTATAATAATGTTCACTGAAGCTTTCTTT.

The chain is built from TRBV7-2 and TRBJ2-7, with unresolved D. CDR3 length: 14 residues. Trimming took 1 base from V and 0 from J, leaving 7 bases between them. CDR1 is SGHTA and CDR2 is FQGNSA in the germline V gene. The CDR3 DNA is TGTGCCAGCAGCTTAGGACGGAGCTCCTACGAGCAGTACTTC. Its translation: CASSLGRSSYEQYF.

The genes are TRBV6-4 and TRBJ2-2; 11 bases are a match to TRBD2. Germline V gene lookup returns CDR1 MRHNA and CDR2 SNTAGT. The J segment lost 3 bases and the V segment lost 4 bases, leaving 1 base of the junction unmatched. This CDR3 has 15 amino acids. CDR3 sequence: CASSASGGYTGELFF. Written as DNA, the CDR3 is TGTGCCAGCAGTGCTAGCGGGGGGTACACCGGGGAGCTGTTTTTT.

This clone was seen just once. V gene TRBV12-3 or TRBV12-4 combines with J gene TRBJ2-5, with a possible D match to TRBD1 (5 bases). CDR3 size: 13 residues. V lost 4 bases and J lost 5, with 11 bases in between. For the CDR3, the DNA is TGTGCCAGCAGTTCTTCAGGGTTGGAGACCCAGTACTTC. This codes for CASSSSGLETQYF.

The chain employs TRBV3-1 (or the pseudogene TRBV3-2) and TRBJ2-7; 12 nucleotides match TRBD2. The V gene end was trimmed by 5 bases and the J gene end by 5 bases; junction bases not matched to a gene: 13. Germline CDR1 LGHDT, CDR2 YNNKEL (reference sequence). The CDR3 runs 17 residues. The CDR3 DNA follows: TGTGCCAGCAGCGGGGGGACTAGCGGGTTCCTGGTCCACGAGCAGTACTTC. Translation gives CASSGGTSGFLVHEQYF.

This rearrangement joins TRBV6-5 to TRBJ2-7; 10 bases are a match to TRBD2. CDR1 and CDR2 (germline): MNHEY, SVGAGI. V shed 2 bases and J 7 bases; nucleotides not matched to a gene: 11. The CDR3 runs 16 residues. CDR3 loop: CASSYGLAGAPGEQYF. The CDR3 nucleotides are TGTGCCAGCAGTTACGGGCTAGCGGGGGCCCCGGGAGAGCAGTACTTC.

The chain combines TRBV10-2 with TRBJ2-7; TRBD2 agrees at 7 bases. Germline trimming cut 8 bases from V and 7 bases from J; bases unmatched to any gene: 8. This CDR3 is 12 amino acids long. Germline lookup yields CDR1 WSHSY and CDR2 SAAADI. The CDR3 DNA sequence: TGCGCCAGCGGAGGGCCGGGGGGAGAGCAGTACTTC. Its protein product is CASGGPGGEQYF.

CDR3 in amino acids: CASSLASQGAPLHF. The CDR3, as DNA: TGTGCCAGCAGCTTAGCCTCACAGGGAGCGCCCCTCCACTTT. This chain links TRBV7-9 with TRBJ1-6; weak D call: TRBD1 (6 bases). The CDR3 covers 14 residues. Germline V gene lookup returns CDR1 SEHNR and CDR2 FQNEAQ (reference sequence). The V end was cut by 0 bases, the J end by 13 bases, with 13 bases between.

The CDR3 DNA follows: TGTGCCAGCAGCCAACCGGGACTAGCGGGTGAGCAGTTCTTC. This sequence encodes CASSQPGLAGEQFF. This sequence joins TRBV3-1 (or the pseudogene TRBV3-2) and TRBJ2-1, with 12 bases identical to TRBD2. There are 14 residues in the CDR3. Germline trimming cut 2 bases from V and 9 bases from J; bases unmatched to any gene: 2. Germline lookup yields CDR1 LGHDT and CDR2 YNNKEL (reference sequence).

CDR3 sequence reads: CASSYGTGLNTEAFF. Here the CDR3 DNA reads TGTGCCAGTAGTTACGGGACAGGGCTGAACACTGAAGCTTTCTTT. The chain couples TRBV19 to TRBJ1-1; 9 nucleotides agree with TRBD1. J lost 0 bases, V lost 5 bases, and 4 bases had no gene match. CDR3 length equals 15 residues. Germline CDR1 LNHDA, CDR2 SQIVND (reference sequence).

This chain uses TRBV3-1 (or the pseudogene TRBV3-2) with TRBJ2-5; 7 positions match TRBD1. The CDR3 covers 13 residues. V lost 7 bases and J lost 1; bases outside the gene matches: 3. The germline V gene has CDR1 LGHDT and CDR2 YNNKEL (reference sequence). CDR3 DNA: TGTGCCAGCACCCCAGGGGGCCAAGAGACCCAGTACTTC. Protein: CASTPGGQETQYF.

The chain links TRBV19 to TRBJ2-6; 10 nucleotides agree with TRBD1. The CDR3 spans 17 residues. Germline assignment: CDR1 LNHDA and CDR2 SQIVND (reference sequence). After removal of 1 base from V and 1 base from J, the junction contained 1 base not matched to a gene. CDR3 loop: CASSIGTGGSGANVLTF. CDR3 in DNA: TGTGCCAGTAGTATAGGGACAGGGGGGTCTGGGGCCAACGTCCTGACTTTC.

This sequence joins TRBV4-2 and TRBJ1-6, with D maybe TRBD1 (6 bases). From germline, CDR1 is LGHNA and CDR2 YNFKEQ. V was clipped by 1 base and J by 6 bases, with 19 bases between them. The CDR3 loop spans 18 amino acids. CDR3 coding DNA: TGTGCCAGCAGCCAAGCCCTAAAGGGGGGGTATAGTAATTCACCCCTCCACTTT. Translated, it gives CASSQALKGGYSNSPLHF.

The chain carries TRBV4-3 and TRBJ2-2; the match to TRBD1 covers 11 bases. There are 18 residues in the CDR3. Germline V gene sequence: CDR1 LGHNA, CDR2 YSLEER. Losses at the gene ends were 5 bases for V and 6 bases for J; bases not matched to a gene: 14. CDR3 protein: CASSNNPGQGVFPGELFF. Written as DNA, the CDR3 is TGCGCCAGCAGCAATAACCCGGGACAGGGGGTTTTCCCCGGGGAGCTGTTTTTT.

J is TRBJ1-1 and V is TRBV11-2, with a weak D call TRBD1 (5 bases). Per germline, CDR1 SGHAT and CDR2 FQNNGV. V lost 0 bases and J lost 9, with 11 bases in between. The CDR3 is made up of 13 amino acids. The CDR3 DNA sequence: TGTGCCAGCAGCTTAGATACCCGACAGAAAGCTTTCTTT. Protein sequence: CASSLDTRQKAFF.

CDR3 sequence reads: CASSTTPSGGTDTQYF. The DNA for the CDR3 is TGCGCCAGCAGCACTACCCCTAGCGGGGGCACAGATACGCAGTATTTT. V gene TRBV5-1 combines with J gene TRBJ2-3; the match to TRBD2 covers 9 bases. This CDR3 spans 16 amino acids. J gave up 1 base and V 4 bases, and 7 bases lay outside the gene matches. Germline CDR1 and CDR2: SGHRS and YFSETQ.

This clone appeared a single time. CDR3 coding DNA: TGTGCCAACGAAGGGGCAGGCAAAGCCTACGAGCAGTACTTC. Encoded protein: CANEGAGKAYEQYF. The chain employs TRBV27 and TRBJ2-7; D is possibly TRBD1 (5 bases). Germline lookup yields CDR1 MNHEY and CDR2 SMNVEV (reference sequence). CDR3 length: 14 residues. The V end lost 10 bases, the J end lost 2 bases, and 18 bases lay between the germline ends.

The chain couples TRBV15 to TRBJ1-2, with 10 nucleotides matching TRBD1. The J segment lost 2 bases and the V segment lost 1 base, leaving 1 base of the junction unmatched. The CDR3 consists of 15 residues. Germline CDR1 LNHNV, CDR2 YYDKDF (reference sequence). This CDR3 is CATSRGGQGNYGYTF. The CDR3 DNA is TGTGCCACCAGCAGAGGGGGACAGGGGAACTATGGCTACACCTTC.